These 4 T cell receptor beta chains came from one sample sequenced in a study of cytomegalovirus exposure and HLA in healthy donors. Produced via immunoSEQ multiplex PCR; TCRdb's table is partial and in-frame only. The table lists 65,000 to 95,000 clones, roughly 95% of them singletons, with approximately 3.4% in the top ten. The sequenced material came from PBMCs. Receptors originate from a young man in good health and CMV-seronegative.

The chain carries TRBV30 and TRBJ1-2; 7 bases agree with TRBD1. V dropped 8 bases and J dropped 11; count of bases not matched to a gene: 17. The CDR3 loop spans 13 amino acids. Germline values: CDR1 GTSNPN, CDR2 SVGIG (reference sequence). CDR3 region: CAGIQGGGLKYTF. The CDR3 DNA is TGTGCCGGGATACAAGGGGGCGGATTGAAGTACACCTTC.

J is TRBJ2-2 and V is TRBV15, with D uncertain. The CDR3 is 14 residues long. Germline values: CDR1 LNHNV, CDR2 YYDKDF (reference sequence). The V end lost 5 bases, the J end lost 2 bases, and 9 bases lay between the germline ends. The CDR3 sequence is CATSPRSNTGELFF. In DNA, the CDR3 is TGTGCCACCAGCCCCCGAAGCAACACCGGGGAGCTGTTTTTT.

V is TRBV28 and J is TRBJ2-2; 8 bases are a match to TRBD1. Germline loops: CDR1 MDHEN, CDR2 SYDVKM. With 6 bases clipped from V and 4 bases from J, the junction kept 4 bases outside the gene matches. CDR3 length: 14 amino acids. CDR3 nucleotides: TGTGCCAGCAGAGTACAGGGGGTCACCGGGGAGCTGTTTTTT. It translates to CASRVQGVTGELFF.

The chain uses TRBV5-6 and TRBJ2-5, with 7 bases lining up with TRBD2. This CDR3 comprises 13 residues. Germline V gene data show CDR1 as SGHDT and CDR2 as YYEEEE. V was clipped by 1 base and J by 5 bases; unmatched bases: 2. The CDR3 DNA is TGTGCCAGCAGCTTGCGGGGAGGGGAGACCCAGTACTTC. Its translation is CASSLRGGETQYF.